The 5 T cell receptor beta chains given below trace back to one sample, sequenced in a study of blood T cells in healthy people across ages (dated by TCRdb to the mid-2010s). Receptor amplification or capture employed 5' RACE. The run used an Illumina HiSeq 2500. The second PCR ran for roughly 7 to 12 cycles and used a J-beta primer mix along with a sample-barcoded 5' primer. TCRdb reran the public reads through fastp at Q25 and MiXCR, keeping productive beta chains. Rows with one shared CDR3 protein collapse into an entry with the most common genes and DNA. This sample is represented by 700,000 to 900,000 distinct CDR3 sequences; 50% to 65% of them were singletons. The leading ten clones occupy approximately 40% of the sample. The sequencing input was blood. The receptors originated from a man older than 75 in good health.

The genes are TRBV5-1 and TRBJ2-7, with 12 bases that match TRBD2. The CDR3 length is 17 residues. Trimming at V came to 0 bases and at J to 0 bases, leaving 4 bases not matched to a gene. CDR1 and CDR2 from the germline V gene are SGHRS and YFSETQ. The CDR3 nucleotides read TGCGCCAGCAGCTTGGGACTAGCGGGAGTGAGCTCCTACGAGCAGTACTTC. The encoded protein is CASSLGLAGVSSYEQYF.

The rearrangement joins TRBV24-1 to TRBJ2-3, with TRBD1 identical over 8 bases. Unmatched junction bases numbered 7, after V lost 6 bases and J lost 0 bases. The length of the CDR3 is 16 residues. CDR1 is KGHDR, CDR2 SFDVKD, per germline. The CDR3 here is CATSRTGTTSTDTQYF. CDR3 bases: TGTGCCACCAGTCGGACAGGGACAACCAGCACAGATACGCAGTATTTT.

CDR3 bases: TGTGCCAGCAGCCCAGAGGGCAGGGTGGGACAGCCCCAGCATTTT. It is translated as CASSPEGRVGQPQHF. This rearrangement joins TRBV9 to TRBJ1-5; possible D gene TRBD1, 5 bases. Germline-derived CDR1 and CDR2 are SGDLS and YYNGEE. CDR3 length: 15 residues. The V gene lost 4 bases and the J gene lost 7 bases, with 18 bases spanning the gap.

There are a few counts of this clonotype. V gene TRBV10-3 combines with J gene TRBJ2-7; TRBD2 matches 12 bases. The CDR3 sequence is 14 residues long. Germline CDR1 is ENHRY and CDR2 is SYGVKD. V lost 4 bases to trimming and J lost 4 bases; unmatched junction nucleotides: 2. CDR3 sequence reads: CAISVTSGRYEQYF. In DNA form, the CDR3 reads TGTGCCATCAGTGTCACTAGCGGGAGGTACGAGCAGTACTTC.

The CDR3 DNA reads TGCAGCGCTCCGGGACTAGCGGGAGGGGCTAATGAGCAGTACTTC. It yields the protein CSAPGLAGGANEQYF. The V gene is TRBV29-1, the J gene TRBJ2-1; 16 positions agree with TRBD2. Gene TRBJ2-7 matches the end of the DNA better, so the J call may be wrong. Germline V lookup: CDR1 SQVTM, CDR2 ANQGSEA. The CDR3 runs 15 residues.